A selection of T cell receptor beta chains follows, all from one sample in a study of identical twins. TCRdb redid the calling of the 5' RACE reads with MiXCR, one entry per CDR3 protein. This table holds roughly 350,000 distinct CDR3 sequences, approximately 13% found once. In addition, the sample was reused for a study of yellow fever vaccine responses in identical twins.

The sequenced material came from CD8+ T cells sorted from blood. Every receptor here comes from a woman aged 18-29 years in good health. CDR3s include the opening cysteine and the closing phenylalanine or tryptophan. A D gene is named only where the DNA matches it firmly. Size is omitted from some rows. Given values are once, few, many or a class for expanded clones.

v_gene	j_gene	abundance	d_gene	CDR3aa	CDR3nt
TRBV7-9	TRBJ2-1	few	NA	CASTSKAGGYNEQFF	TGTGCCAGCACCTCGAAGGCTGGTGGCTACAATGAGCAGTTCTTC
TRBV20-1	TRBJ2-2	NA	NA	CSARDIQGDTGELFF	TGCAGTGCTAGAGATATACAGGGCGACACCGGGGAGCTGTTTTTT
TRBV2	TRBJ2-1	few	TRBD1	CASRRDRGDIFDEQFF	TGTGCCAGCAGGAGGGACAGGGGCGATATTTTCGATGAGCAGTTCTTC
TRBV6-1	TRBJ2-1	few	NA	CASSEAGRGNEQFF	TGTGCCAGCAGTGAAGCTGGCCGGGGGAATGAGCAGTTCTTC
TRBV12-3/TRBV12-4	TRBJ2-3	many	NA	CASTGGPSDTQYF	TGTGCCAGCACCGGGGGCCCCTCAGATACGCAGTATTTT
TRBV7-6	TRBJ2-1	NA	NA	CASSLGATGNLDEQFF	TGTGCCAGCAGCTTAGGGGCTACAGGTAATTTGGATGAGCAGTTCTTC
TRBV7-9	TRBJ2-5	NA	TRBD2	CASSTSRGVGTQYF	TGTGCCAGCAGCACGTCGCGGGGGGTAGGGACCCAGTACTTC
TRBV27	TRBJ2-1	few	NA	CASGTGSAFQGPSSDEQFF	TGTGCCAGCGGAACCGGGAGTGCGTTCCAGGGTCCCTCGTCCGATGAGCAGTTCTTC
TRBV12-3/TRBV12-4	TRBJ1-1	many	NA	CASSRQANTEAFF	TGTGCCAGCAGTCGACAGGCGAACACTGAAGCTTTCTTT
TRBV25-1	TRBJ2-1	NA	NA	CASSELVQAGQFF	TGTGCCAGCAGTGAATTGGTACAGGCCGGGCAGTTCTTC
TRBV6-4	TRBJ2-2	many	TRBD2	CASSDTSGGRYTGELFF	TGTGCCAGCAGTGACACGAGCGGGGGGAGGTACACCGGGGAGCTGTTTTTT
TRBV7-3	TRBJ2-3	NA	TRBD1	CASSLSTGVLHNTQYF	TGTGCCAGCAGCTTATCGACAGGGGTCCTGCATAATACGCAGTATTTT
TRBV2	TRBJ2-1	few	TRBD1	CASPGTDYNEQFF	TGTGCCAGCCCTGGGACAGATTACAATGAGCAGTTCTTC
TRBV7-9	TRBJ2-5	few	TRBD2	CASSMGQGLADQETQYF	TGTGCCAGCAGCATGGGGCAGGGACTAGCGGACCAAGAGACCCAGTACTTC
TRBV5-1	TRBJ1-2	few	TRBD1	CASSLAGDRTGYTF	TGCGCCAGCAGCTTGGCGGGGGACAGGACTGGCTACACCTTC
TRBV28	TRBJ2-2	NA	TRBD2	CASTSGVASGAPMNTGELFF	TGTGCCAGCACATCCGGGGTGGCTAGCGGGGCCCCCATGAACACCGGGGAGCTGTTTTTT
TRBV29-1	TRBJ2-7	NA	NA	CSVETTNTYEQYF	TGCAGCGTTGAGACTACCAATACCTACGAGCAGTACTTC
TRBV28	TRBJ2-1	NA	TRBD2	CASSPFGLAANNEQFF	TGTGCCAGCAGTCCCTTCGGACTAGCGGCCAACAATGAGCAGTTCTTC
TRBV5-6	TRBJ2-3	many	NA	CASSSFTDTQYF	TGTGCCAGCAGCTCATTCACAGATACGCAGTATTTT
TRBV7-3	TRBJ2-5	NA	TRBD1	CASSPTGTGETQYF	TGTGCCAGCAGCCCCACCGGGACAGGGGAGACCCAGTACTTC
TRBV27	TRBJ2-3	NA	NA	CASSVAPVADTQYF	TGTGCCAGCAGTGTAGCCCCCGTGGCAGATACGCAGTATTTT
TRBV3-1	TRBJ2-1	few	TRBD2	CASSQVINERESYNEQFF	TGTGCCAGCAGCCAAGTTATCAATGAGCGGGAGTCCTACAATGAGCAGTTCTTC
TRBV6-5	TRBJ2-1	NA	NA	CASSYSSLLEQFF	TGTGCCAGCAGTTACTCGTCCTTACTTGAGCAGTTCTTC
TRBV13	TRBJ2-5	few	TRBD1	CASSVEHLPGQLPPGKQETQYF	TGTGCCAGCAGCGTAGAACACCTTCCGGGACAGTTACCCCCCGGAAAACAAGAGACCCAGTACTTC
TRBV7-3	TRBJ2-1	NA	NA	CASSSLESYEQFF	TGTGCCAGCAGCTCCTTAGAGTCCTATGAGCAGTTCTTC
TRBV5-6	TRBJ1-4	NA	NA	CASSLADNSFWEKLFF	TGTGCCAGCAGCTTGGCGGACAATTCCTTTTGGGAAAAACTGTTTTTT
TRBV2	TRBJ1-2	NA	TRBD1	CASLQGNGYTF	TGTGCCAGCCTACAGGGGAATGGCTACACCTTC
TRBV5-1	TRBJ2-1	few	NA	CASSVSTHEQFF	TGCGCCAGCTCGGTCTCCACCCATGAGCAGTTCTTC
TRBV3-1	TRBJ2-7	few	TRBD1	CASSQGTGTPYEQYF	TGTGCCAGCAGCCAAGGGACAGGGACGCCATACGAGCAGTACTTC
TRBV18	TRBJ2-1	few	NA	CASSPVYSDNEQFF	TGTGCCAGCTCACCAGTTTACTCCGACAATGAGCAGTTCTTC
TRBV21-1	TRBJ2-1	NA	NA	CASSGRGTYNEQFF	TGTGCCAGCAGCGGGCGGGGTACCTACAATGAGCAGTTCTTC
TRBV28	TRBJ2-7	NA	NA	CASGLSGAGLSYEQYF	TGTGCCAGCGGCCTCTCAGGGGCGGGCCTCTCCTACGAGCAGTACTTC
TRBV11-2	TRBJ2-3	NA	NA	CASSLPLDPGEYTDTQYF	TGTGCCAGCAGCTTACCCTTAGACCCGGGAGAATACACAGATACGCAGTATTTT
TRBV12-3/TRBV12-4	TRBJ2-7	few	NA	CASSLAPPGAPSYEQYF	TGTGCCAGCAGTTTAGCCCCTCCGGGAGCGCCCTCGTACGAGCAGTACTTC
TRBV28	TRBJ2-3	NA	TRBD1	CASTLPFPGQGLNTDTQYF	TGTGCCAGCACCCTCCCTTTTCCCGGACAGGGGCTTAACACAGATACGCAGTATTTT
TRBV7-6	TRBJ2-1	NA	TRBD1	CASSFSGGNEQFF	TGTGCCAGCAGCTTTTCAGGGGGCAATGAGCAGTTCTTC
TRBV5-1	TRBJ2-1	few	TRBD2	CASRLAGAVNEQFF	TGCGCCAGCAGGCTAGCGGGAGCGGTCAATGAGCAGTTCTTC
TRBV27	TRBJ2-5	NA	NA	CASGLNQETQYF	TGTGCCAGCGGGCTAAACCAAGAGACCCAGTACTTC
TRBV7-2	TRBJ2-3	NA	NA	CASSPNKYTQYF	TGTGCCAGCAGCCCGAACAAATATACGCAGTATTTT
TRBV28	TRBJ2-3	many	NA	CASSLAGPTDTQYF	TGTGCCAGCAGTTTAGCGGGACCCACAGATACGCAGTATTTT
TRBV20-1	TRBJ2-7	few	NA	CSARAVSSYEQYF	TGCAGTGCTAGGGCTGTGAGCTCCTACGAGCAGTACTTC
TRBV5-5	TRBJ1-4	NA	NA	CASSLLLRIEEKLFF	TGTGCCAGCAGCTTGCTACTTCGGATAGAAGAAAAACTGTTTTTT
TRBV20-1	TRBJ2-7	NA	NA	CSASLASSYEQYF	TGCAGTGCTAGTCTAGCCTCCTCCTACGAGCAGTACTTC
TRBV5-1	TRBJ2-1	NA	NA	CASSLAPEGRGSYNEQFF	TGCGCCAGCAGCTTGGCCCCCGAGGGAAGGGGTTCCTACAATGAGCAGTTCTTC
TRBV19	TRBJ2-2	few	TRBD2	CASRTSGGSGELFF	TGTGCCAGTAGGACTAGCGGGGGGTCCGGGGAGCTGTTTTTT
TRBV27	TRBJ2-4	few	TRBD2	CASSFGLVGSKNIQYF	TGTGCCAGCAGTTTCGGACTAGTAGGGTCCAAAAACATTCAGTACTTC
TRBV6-2/TRBV6-3	TRBJ2-3	few	TRBD2	CASSILAGAADTQYF	TGTGCCAGCAGCATTTTAGCGGGAGCTGCAGATACGCAGTATTTT
TRBV11-2	TRBJ2-1	NA	TRBD1	CASSLGADRDNEQFF	TGTGCCAGCAGCTTAGGAGCGGACAGGGACAATGAGCAGTTCTTC
TRBV4-1	TRBJ2-3	NA	TRBD2	CASSLTGGGSGTDTQYF	TGCGCCAGCAGCCTCACGGGAGGCGGGAGTGGCACAGATACGCAGTATTTT
TRBV28	TRBJ1-5	many	TRBD1	CASSLLGDRFYGNQPQHF	TGTGCCAGCAGTTTATTGGGGGACAGATTCTATGGGAATCAGCCCCAGCATTTT
TRBV5-6	TRBJ1-1	few	NA	CASSLTGQGSTEAFF	TGTGCCAGCAGCTTGACGGGTCAGGGGAGCACTGAAGCTTTCTTT
TRBV28	TRBJ2-3	few	TRBD2	CASSSTSGTSGRSSTDTQYF	TGTGCCAGCAGTTCCACCTCCGGGACTAGCGGGAGATCTAGCACAGATACGCAGTATTTT